This T cell receptor (beta chain) is from a study of shared clonotypes between healthy human individuals. Profiled with immunoSEQ multiplex PCR; TCRdb holds only in-frame clones, not every one. This sample carries about 1.5 million clones, around 97% of them seen once, and the ten largest clones take approximately 1.1%. The TCR comes from a young man in good health. Sequenced material: naive CD4+ T cells sorted from blood. Subset denoted: CD45RA+ positively selected.

The DNA of the CDR3 is TGTGCCAGCAGTGAAGCCGGGACAGATGACTACGAGCAGTACTTC. As protein: CASSEAGTDDYEQYF. The J gene is TRBJ2-7, the V gene TRBV6-1; TRBD1 agrees at 7 bases. Germline loops: CDR1 MNHNS, CDR2 SASEGT. The CDR3 is made up of 15 amino acids. J was trimmed by 3 bases and V by 0 bases; bases with no gene match: 5.